Following are 19 T cell receptor beta chains from one sample sequenced in a study of cytomegalovirus exposure and HLA in healthy donors. PCR employed 60 Vbeta and 13 Jbeta primers. TCRdb's copy holds only in-frame clones and misses some; the assay was immunoSEQ multiplex PCR. The sample carries some 180,000 clones, around four fifths recorded once. Material for sequencing was PBMCs. These receptors were taken from a woman between 55 and 75 years old in good health and CMV-seropositive.

Comments on this clone: Other nucleotide sequences in the sample specify the same CDR3. V usage is TRBV9 and J usage is TRBJ2-7, with 10 bases aligning to TRBD1. The CDR3 runs to 14 residues. Germline V gene lookup returns CDR1 SGDLS and CDR2 YYNGEE. V shed 2 bases, J shed 2 bases, and the junction held 1 base outside the gene matches. CDR3 loop: CASSVGTGAYEQYF. Here the CDR3 DNA reads TGTGCCAGCAGCGTCGGGACAGGGGCCTACGAGCAGTACTTC. Filled out from reference TRBV9 and TRBJ2-7, the complete variable domain reads DSGVTQTPKHLITATGQRVTLRCSPRSGDLSVYWYQQSLDQGLQFLIQYYNGEERAKGNILERFSAQQFPDLHSELNLSSLELGDSALYFCASSVGTGAYEQYFGPGTRLTVT.

V gene TRBV4-2 combines with J gene TRBJ2-1, with 12 positions matching TRBD2. V gave up 4 bases and J gave up 3 bases; unmatched junction bases: 10. The CDR3 is 18 amino acids. Germline V gene lookup returns CDR1 LGHNA and CDR2 YNFKEQ. The chain's CDR3 is CASSPAPLAGGFYNEQFF. CDR3 nucleotides: TGTGCCAGCAGCCCGGCCCCACTAGCGGGAGGATTCTACAATGAGCAGTTCTTC.

This chain joins TRBV5-5 and TRBJ2-7, with D possibly being TRBD2 (6 bases). CDR1 is SGHKS and CDR2 is YYEKEE in the germline V gene (reference sequence). The CDR3 is 13 amino acids. V was shortened by 6 bases and J by 2 bases, with 12 bases between the two germline ends. CDR3 sequence reads: CASTLAGPYEQYF. CDR3 DNA sequence: TGTGCCAGCACCCTCGCGGGGCCCTACGAGCAGTACTTC.

The chain combines TRBV5-1 with TRBJ2-7; 9 bases match TRBD1. V lost 4 bases and J lost 2; bases outside the gene matches: 4. CDR3 length: 14 residues. Germline V gives CDR1 SGHRS, CDR2 YFSETQ. This chain's CDR3 is CASSARTGAYEQYF. The CDR3 bases are TGCGCCAGCAGCGCGCGGACAGGGGCCTACGAGCAGTACTTC.

The V gene is TRBV28, the J gene TRBJ2-5, with 10 bases matching TRBD2. V shed 3 bases, J shed 4 bases, and the junction held 14 bases outside the gene matches. CDR1 is MDHEN, CDR2 SYDVKM, per germline. CDR3 length: 18 amino acids. In DNA, the CDR3 is TGTGCCAGCAGTTTGGCTAGCGGGAGAACACGATCGGGAGAGACCCAGTACTTC. Residues: CASSLASGRTRSGETQYF.

This clone was detected a few times. This chain links TRBV27 with TRBJ2-3, with D perhaps matching TRBD2 (5 bases). This CDR3 is 14 amino acids long. Deletions cut 2 bases from V and 2 bases from J, with 8 bases between. Germline CDR1 is MNHEY and CDR2 is SMNVEV (reference sequence). This chain's CDR3 is CASSLLAPTDTQYF. CDR3 bases: TGTGCCAGCAGTTTACTAGCACCCACAGATACGCAGTATTTT.

CDR3 in DNA: TGTGCCAGCAGCGCGACAGGGGCCCGTCAGCCCCAGCATTTT. Its translation is CASSATGARQPQHF. The gene calls are TRBV11-2 and TRBJ1-5, with 8 bases that match TRBD1. This CDR3 is built from 14 residues. The germline V gene encodes CDR1 SGHAT and CDR2 FQNNGV. V lost 5 bases and J lost 6; bases outside the gene matches: 6.

In its sample, this clone was seen once. This chain links TRBV18 with TRBJ2-7; 7 positions match TRBD2. The CDR3 covers 12 residues. After removal of 5 bases from V and 6 bases from J, the junction contained 4 bases not matched to a gene. CDR1 and CDR2 (germline): KGHSH, LQKENI. The CDR3 DNA sequence: TGTGCCAGCTCAACCGGGGAGGGCGAGCAGTACTTC. Translation: CASSTGEGEQYF.

In its sample, this clone was seen once. V is TRBV6-5 and J is TRBJ2-4, with D tentatively TRBD1 (5 bases). The germline gives CDR1 MNHEY, CDR2 SVGAGI. Trimming removed 3 bases at V and 1 base at J, with 13 bases between. CDR3 length: 16 residues. CDR3 in amino acids: CASSYTGLGAKNIQYF. The CDR3, as DNA: TGTGCCAGCAGTTATACAGGTTTGGGTGCCAAAAACATTCAGTACTTC.

The chain uses TRBV28 and TRBJ1-6; 9 bases are shared with TRBD1. The CDR3 is 14 residues long. CDR1 MDHEN and CDR2 SYDVKM come from the germline V gene. The V gene end was trimmed by 9 bases and the J gene end by 9 bases; junction bases not matched to a gene: 9. CDR3 region: CASGPGQGGSPLHF. The CDR3 DNA reads TGTGCCAGTGGACCGGGACAGGGAGGTTCACCCCTCCACTTT.

V gene TRBV5-4 combines with J gene TRBJ2-3, with TRBD1 as a possible D gene (6 bases). The CDR3 totals 15 residues. Germline V gene data show CDR1 as SGHNT and CDR2 as YYREEE (reference sequence). V was cut by 4 bases and J by 3 bases, with 15 bases left in between. The CDR3 sequence is CASSHQQGWTDTQYF. CDR3 bases: TGTGCCAGCAGCCACCAACAGGGTTGGACAGATACGCAGTATTTT.

V and J are TRBV7-5 and TRBJ2-7; the D call TRBD1 from the table was never checked on the DNA. TRBV7-5 has pseudogene status. The CDR3 loop spans 14 amino acids. The DNA of the CDR3 is TGTGTCAGAAGCTTGCGACAGGGGATTGACGAGCAGTACTTC. It yields the protein CVRSLRQGIDEQYF.

CDR3 DNA: TGTGCCAGCAGCGTTAGCTCCGGGAGGACAGGGCAGAACACCATATATTTT. Translated, it gives CASSVSSGRTGQNTIYF. The genes are TRBV9 and TRBJ1-3; 8 nucleotides align to TRBD1. The CDR3 is made up of 17 amino acids. V lost 2 bases, J lost 7 bases, and 14 bases stayed unmatched. CDR1 and CDR2 (germline): SGDLS, YYNGEE.

The V call is TRBV7-2, the J call TRBJ2-3; D gene unclear. This CDR3 has 13 residues. V was shortened by 5 bases and J by 0 bases, with 6 bases between the two germline ends. Germline lookup yields CDR1 SGHTA and CDR2 FQGNSA. This CDR3 is CASSAPSTDTQYF. The CDR3 DNA reads TGTGCCAGCAGCGCGCCGAGCACAGATACGCAGTATTTT. Using reference TRBV7-2 and TRBJ2-3 for the parts outside the CDR3, the full variable domain is GAGVSQSPSNKVTEKGKDVELRCDPISGHTALYWYRQSLGQGLEFLIYFQGNSAPDKSGLPSDRFSAERTGGSVSTLTIQRTQQEDSAVYLCASSAPSTDTQYFGPGTRLTVL.

This chain links TRBV2 with TRBJ1-4; possible D gene TRBD1, 6 bases. Germline CDR1 is SNHLY and CDR2 is FYNNEI. Trimming shortened V by 2 bases and J by 0 bases, and 16 bases separated the two germline ends. This CDR3 has 18 residues. CDR3 region: CASSEWPLQGTTNEKLFF. The CDR3 DNA sequence: TGTGCCAGCAGTGAATGGCCCCTACAGGGCACAACTAATGAAAAACTGTTTTTT.

The chain has TRBV15 and TRBJ1-2; 7 positions agree with TRBD1. This CDR3 region has 13 residues. J lost 8 bases, V lost 1 base, and 4 bases had no gene match. In germline, CDR1 is LNHNV, CDR2 YYDKDF (reference sequence). The CDR3 DNA is TGTGCCACCAGCAGAGCAGGGGGGTACGGCTACACCTTC. This encodes CATSRAGGYGYTF. Looking up the rest from reference TRBV15 and TRBJ1-2 gives the full variable domain: DAMVIQNPRYQVTQFGKPVTLSCSQTLNHNVMYWYQQKSSQAPKLLFHYYDKDFNNEADTPDNFQSRRPNTSFCFLDIRSPGLGDTAMYLCATSRAGGYGYTFGSGTRLTVV.

This clone is termed large (0.1 to 1%). This chain uses TRBV7-2 with TRBJ1-1, with 7 bases identical to TRBD1. Germline V gene sequence: CDR1 SGHTA, CDR2 FQGNSA. This CDR3 has 12 residues. The J segment lost 7 bases and the V segment lost 3 bases, leaving 2 bases of the junction unmatched. This chain's CDR3 is CASSFGQVEAFF. DNA for the CDR3: TGTGCCAGCAGCTTTGGACAGGTTGAAGCTTTCTTT.

This CDR3 is CASSQGLAGYYYNEQFF. CDR3 nucleotides: TGCGCCAGCAGCCAAGGACTAGCGGGATACTATTACAATGAGCAGTTCTTC. The chain is built from TRBV4-1 and TRBJ2-1; 11 positions agree with TRBD2. Looked up from germline, CDR1 is MGHRA and CDR2 is YSYEKL. V was clipped by 1 base and J by 4 bases; unmatched bases: 6. The length of the CDR3 is 17 residues.

The chain has TRBV18 and TRBJ1-5, with 10 bases fitting TRBD1. This CDR3 comprises 15 residues. CDR1 and CDR2 (germline): KGHSH, LQKENI. The J segment lost 4 bases and the V segment lost 3 bases, leaving 3 bases of the junction unmatched. The CDR3 here is CASSPGQGTNQPQHF. The CDR3 nucleotides read TGTGCCAGCTCACCGGGACAGGGGACAAATCAGCCCCAGCATTTT.